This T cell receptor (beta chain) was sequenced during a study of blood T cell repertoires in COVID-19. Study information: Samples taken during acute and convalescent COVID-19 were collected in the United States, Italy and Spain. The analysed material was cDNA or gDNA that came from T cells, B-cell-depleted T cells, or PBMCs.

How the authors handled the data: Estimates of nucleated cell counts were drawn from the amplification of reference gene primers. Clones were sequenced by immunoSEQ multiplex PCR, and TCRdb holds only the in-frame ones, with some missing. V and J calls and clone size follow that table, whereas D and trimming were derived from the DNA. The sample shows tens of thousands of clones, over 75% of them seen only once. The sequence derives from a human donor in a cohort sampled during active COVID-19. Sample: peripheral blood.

In nucleotides, the CDR3 is TGTGCCAGCAGGGGACAGGGGGGCTACGGAGAGACCCAGTACTTC. Protein sequence: CASRGQGGYGETQYF. The chain is built from TRBV28 and TRBJ2-5; 11 bases align to TRBD1. Per the germline V gene, CDR1 is MDHEN and CDR2 is SYDVKM. The V segment lost 6 bases and the J segment 4 bases; nucleotides outside the gene matches: 7. The CDR3 is 15 amino acids. Drawing the rest from reference TRBV28 and TRBJ2-5, the complete variable domain is DVKVTQSSRYLVKRTGEKVFLECVQDMDHENMFWYRQDPGLGLRLIYFSYDVKMKEKGDIPEGYSVSREKKERFSLILESASTNQTSMYLCASRGQGGYGETQYFGPGTRLLVL.